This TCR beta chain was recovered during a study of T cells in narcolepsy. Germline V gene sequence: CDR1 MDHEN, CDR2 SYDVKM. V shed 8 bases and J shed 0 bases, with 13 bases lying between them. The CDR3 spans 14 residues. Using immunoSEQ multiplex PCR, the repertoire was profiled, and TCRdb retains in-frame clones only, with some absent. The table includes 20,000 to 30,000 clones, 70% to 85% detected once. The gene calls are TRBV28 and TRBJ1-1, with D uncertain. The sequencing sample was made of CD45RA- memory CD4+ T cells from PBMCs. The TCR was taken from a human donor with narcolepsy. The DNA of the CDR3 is TGTGCCAGCGGGGTTGGAGCTATGAACACTGAAGCTTTCTTT. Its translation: CASGVGAMNTEAFF.